The rows below give T cell receptor beta chains drawn from one sample of a study of somatic mutations in cytotoxic T cells in rheumatoid arthritis. Clones were sequenced by immunoSEQ multiplex PCR, and TCRdb holds only the in-frame ones, with some missing. This table holds 19,000 or so clones, about four fifths found once. Sample: CD8+ T cells sorted from blood. Receptors were obtained from a man aged 18 to 29 with rheumatoid arthritis. Each CDR3 is given with its conserved first and last residue. D genes are given only for firm matches. Part of the rows lack a size; the others show once, few, many or a class for expanded clones.

NA,NA,TRBJ2-1,TRBV4-2,18,CASSQDRAGGLSGNEQFF,TGTGCCAGCAGCCAAGATCGGGCTGGAGGGTTATCGGGCAATGAGCAGTTCTTC
TRBD1,NA,TRBJ1-2,TRBV28,14,CASSILDRHYGYTF,TGTGCCAGCAGTATATTGGACAGGCACTATGGCTACACCTTC
NA,NA,TRBJ1-6,TRBV13,13,CATSSSYNSPLHF,TGTGCCACCAGTAGCTCCTATAATTCACCCCTCCATTTT
TRBD1,NA,TRBJ2-1,TRBV9,20,CASSVGEGGTGKSAYNEQFF,TGTGCCAGCAGCGTAGGGGAGGGCGGGACAGGGAAATCCGCCTACAATGAGCAGTTCTTC
NA,NA,TRBJ1-1,TRBV4-1,13,CASSLSGYTEAFF,TGCGCCAGCAGCCTGTCGGGGTACACTGAAGCTTTCTTT
NA,NA,TRBJ1-1,TRBV5-4,16,CASSLYGTRGRTEAFF,TGTGCCAGCAGCTTGTATGGGACGAGGGGGAGGACTGAAGCTTTCTTT
NA,NA,TRBJ1-1,TRBV4-2,16,CASSQDRNRPNTEAFF,TGTGCCAGCAGCCAAGACCGGAACAGGCCGAACACTGAAGCTTTCTTT
NA,NA,TRBJ1-5,TRBV7-8,16,CASSLTETGSNQPQHF,TGTGCCAGCAGCTTAACAGAGACAGGTAGCAATCAGCCCCAGCATTTT
TRBD2,NA,TRBJ2-1,TRBV7-9,16,CASSERGTSGNNEQFF,TGTGCCAGCAGCGAGAGGGGGACTAGCGGGAACAATGAGCAGTTCTTC
NA,once,TRBJ2-7,TRBV29-1,13,CSVRTGISYEQYF,TGCAGCGTAAGAACCGGGATCTCCTACGAGCAGTACTTC
NA,few,TRBJ1-1,TRBV30,13,CAWSPGGQTEAFF,TGTGCCTGGAGTCCGGGGGGGCAAACTGAAGCTTTCTTT
TRBD1,once,TRBJ2-7,TRBV5-6,15,CASSLGPGTGFEQYF,TGTGCCAGCAGCTTGGGCCCCGGGACAGGGTTCGAGCAGTACTTC
TRBD1,few,TRBJ1-6,TRBV30,12,CAWETGPEPLHF,TGTGCCTGGGAGACAGGGCCGGAACCCCTCCACTTT
NA,NA,TRBJ1-5,TRBV19,18,CASTAIPPALYSNQPQHF,TGTGCCAGCACAGCAATTCCCCCCGCTTTATATAGCAATCAGCCCCAGCATTTT
TRBD2,NA,TRBJ2-7,TRBV4-2,14,CASSQLAGDREQYF,TGTGCCAGCAGCCAACTAGCGGGGGATCGGGAGCAGTACTTC
TRBD1,NA,TRBJ1-2,TRBV5-3,18,CARSFDWNGQALDYGYTF,TGTGCCAGAAGCTTCGATTGGAATGGACAGGCGCTAGACTATGGCTACACCTTC
NA,NA,TRBJ1-2,TRBV11-3,15,CASSFTQPPLFGYTF,TGTGCCAGCAGCTTCACGCAGCCCCCCCTTTTTGGCTACACCTTC